This T cell receptor (beta chain) derives from a study of post-analysis software for immune sequencing data. Prepared libraries of TCR beta cDNA carried unique molecular identifiers. TCRdb ran MiXCR on the PCR reads and lists one entry per CDR3 protein. The table lists more than 450,000 distinct CDR3 sequences, about 40% of them singletons. For this clonotype: Its antigen is undetermined.

The study's findings and limits: For normalized Chao1 diversity, multiple sclerosis patients scored significantly lower than controls did. By F measure, samples from a shared preparation batch strongly co-clustered. Patients carried five TRBV segments more frequently than controls did, and TRBV5-6, TRBV5-1 and TRBV20-1 were among them.

V lost 3 bases to trimming and J lost 2 bases, with 13 bases between them. Germline V gene lookup returns CDR1 DFQATT and CDR2 SNEGSKA (reference sequence). CDR3 length: 14 residues. The rearrangement links TRBV20-1 to TRBJ1-2, with a weak D call TRBD1 (5 bases). Sequencing was done on a sample of blood. The sequence derives from a girl aged 10-17 years with multiple sclerosis. This chain's CDR3 is CSASAGGENYGYTF. The CDR3 DNA reads TGCAGTGCTAGTGCTGGGGGAGAGAACTATGGCTACACCTTC.